One sample yielded the 16 T cell receptor beta chains listed below, sequenced in a study of OX40 agonist ivuxolimab in advanced cancers. Sequencing used immunoSEQ multiplex PCR; TCRdb keeps in-frame clones, though not all of them. The profile shows around 46,000 clones, roughly 86% of them singletons. Material: CD4+ or CD8+ T cells sorted from blood, obtained in a trial of the OX40 agonist ivuxolimab. These receptors were taken from an adult with an advanced solid tumor such as melanoma, head and neck, liver or kidney cancer.

The V gene is TRBV13, the J gene TRBJ1-3, with D maybe TRBD1 (6 bases). Trimming stripped 8 bases from V and 4 bases from J, with 18 bases between. Per germline, CDR1 PRHDT and CDR2 FYEKMQ (reference sequence). The CDR3 runs 15 residues. For the CDR3, the DNA is TGTGCCAGCGCTACCTTGGGGGCGGAGGGAAACACCATATATTTT. The encoded protein is CASATLGAEGNTIYF.

CDR3 nucleotides: TGTGCCAGCAGCTTAGGGTCTTATAAGAAGGGTGAGCAGTTCTTC. This codes for CASSLGSYKKGEQFF. This chain connects TRBV7-8 to TRBJ2-1, with D uncertain. The V gene lost 1 base and the J gene lost 9 bases, with 16 bases spanning the gap. The CDR3 runs 15 residues. CDR1 and CDR2 from the germline V gene are SGHVS and FQNEAQ.

The V gene is TRBV18, the J gene TRBJ1-6; D is undetermined. V dropped 2 bases and J dropped 11 bases, with 13 bases sitting between them. Germline V gene sequence: CDR1 KGHSH, CDR2 LQKENI. The CDR3 covers 14 residues. CDR3 region: CASSPSGSTTPLHF. CDR3 sequence (DNA): TGTGCCAGCTCACCATCGGGCTCGACTACACCCCTCCACTTT.

This clone was observed once. This CDR3 reads CASRPGTDSYEQYF. DNA for the CDR3: TGTGCCAGCAGGCCCGGGACAGACTCCTACGAGCAGTACTTC. This chain joins TRBV5-5 and TRBJ2-7; the match to TRBD1 covers 7 bases. Germline trimming cut 5 bases from V and 0 bases from J; bases unmatched to any gene: 5. The germline CDR1 and CDR2 sequences are SGHKS and YYEKEE (reference sequence). The CDR3 has 14 residues.

The V gene is TRBV4-2, the J gene TRBJ1-5, with D possibly matching TRBD1 (5 bases). CDR1 is LGHNA and CDR2 is YNFKEQ in the germline V gene. The CDR3 runs to 15 residues. V lost 3 bases and J lost 5, with 14 bases in between. The CDR3 DNA follows: TGTGCCAGCAGCCATGGTCAGGGTTCCTATCAGCCCCAGCATTTT. Its translation: CASSHGQGSYQPQHF.

The chain has TRBV2 and TRBJ1-4; the D is unclear. V dropped 1 base and J dropped 10 bases, with 10 bases sitting between them. The CDR3 is made up of 13 amino acids. In germline, CDR1 is SNHLY, CDR2 FYNNEI. The CDR3 DNA is TGTGCCAGCAGTGAAGAAGGGTTTGGAAAACTGTTTTTT. Its protein is CASSEEGFGKLFF.

The CDR3 spells CASSPAWGITDTQYF. As DNA, the CDR3 is TGTGCCAGCAGCCCTGCCTGGGGGATCACAGATACGCAGTATTTT. The genes are TRBV5-4 and TRBJ2-3; D could derive from TRBD1 or TRBD2 (5 bases each). Trimming stripped 4 bases from V and 2 bases from J, with 14 bases between. The CDR3 length is 15 residues. CDR1 is SGHNT and CDR2 is YYREEE in the germline V gene (reference sequence).

J is TRBJ2-2 and V is TRBV5-8, with TRBD1 identical over 7 bases. This CDR3 region has 14 residues. Trimming took 4 bases from V and 4 from J; bases not matched to a gene: 4. Germline assignment: CDR1 SGHTS and CDR2 YDEGEE. The CDR3 loop reads CASSQYRGTGELFF. DNA of the CDR3: TGTGCCAGCAGCCAATACAGGGGCACCGGGGAGCTGTTTTTT.

This clone showed up just a few times. CDR3 nucleotides: TGTGCCAGCAGTTTACAGGGATATAATTCACCCCTCCACTTT. Translated: CASSLQGYNSPLHF. This chain links TRBV27 with TRBJ1-6; D is possibly TRBD1 (5 bases). Germline CDR1 MNHEY, CDR2 SMNVEV (reference sequence). The V gene lost 2 bases and the J gene lost 4 bases, with 6 bases spanning the gap. The CDR3 runs to 14 residues.

The table lists this clone with a count of one. J is TRBJ1-5 and V is TRBV15, with unresolved D. Germline V lookup: CDR1 LNHNV, CDR2 YYDKDF (reference sequence). The CDR3 loop spans 14 amino acids. The V gene lost 3 bases and the J gene lost 1 base, with 7 bases spanning the gap. The CDR3 nucleotides read TGTGCCACCAGCAGCACGGGGAGCAATCAGCCCCAGCATTTT. It codes for CATSSTGSNQPQHF.

The DNA for the CDR3 is TGTGCCAGCAGTGAGGCCCCAATTTACGAGCAGTACTTC. It translates to CASSEAPIYEQYF. V is TRBV6-1 and J is TRBJ2-7; D not certain. The CDR3 spans 13 residues. The ends were cut back, 3 bases at V and 4 bases at J, with 10 bases in the middle. Germline CDR1 is MNHNS and CDR2 is SASEGT.

The chain uses TRBV25-1 and TRBJ1-6; 8 positions agree with TRBD1. CDR3 length: 14 residues. Germline CDR1 MGHDK, CDR2 SYGVNS. The V and J ends lost 8 bases and 3 bases, in that order; junction bases with no gene match: 3. CDR3 bases: TGTGCCAGCTCAGGACAGGGCTATAATTCACCCCTCCACTTT. Its translation is CASSGQGYNSPLHF.

The chain uses TRBV5-6 and TRBJ2-7; the D is unclear. V was trimmed by 0 bases and J by 3 bases, leaving 10 bases between them. The germline gives CDR1 SGHDT, CDR2 YYEEEE. The length of the CDR3 is 14 residues. The CDR3 region has the DNA TGTGCCAGCAGCTTGGAGGGCAGCTTCTACGAGCAGTACTTC. It codes for CASSLEGSFYEQYF.

The V and J genes are TRBV5-6 and TRBJ2-1; a possible D gene is TRBD2 (5 bases). The length of the CDR3 is 13 residues. V gave up 2 bases and J gave up 6 bases, with 9 bases separating them. The V gene's germline CDR1 is SGHDT and CDR2 YYEEEE. CDR3 in amino acids: CASSFILANEQFF. In nucleotides, the CDR3 is TGTGCCAGCAGCTTCATCCTAGCCAATGAGCAGTTCTTC.

The V call is TRBV19, the J call TRBJ2-1; maybe TRBD2 (5 bases). The CDR3 runs to 15 residues. Germline lookup yields CDR1 LNHDA and CDR2 SQIVND (reference sequence). Trimming cost V 0 bases and J 4 bases, with 10 bases left between them. In DNA form, the CDR3 reads TGTGCCAGTAGTATAGATCTCGGCGGGTACAATGAGCAGTTCTTC. As protein: CASSIDLGGYNEQFF.

The genes are TRBV9 and TRBJ2-3; the D gene could be TRBD1 or TRBD2 (5 bases each). CDR3 length: 14 amino acids. Trimming took 2 bases from V and 2 from J, leaving 9 bases between them. The germline V gene has CDR1 SGDLS and CDR2 YYNGEE. CDR3 region: CASSVGTITDTQYF. The CDR3 DNA reads TGTGCCAGCAGCGTCGGGACCATCACAGATACGCAGTATTTT.